The 30 T cell receptor beta chains presented below share a single source sample, sequenced in a study of blood T cell repertoires in COVID-19 (dated by TCRdb to between 2020 and 2021). Library generation was performed with the immunoSEQ multiplex PCR assay. The source is immuneACCESS, and TCRdb retained only in-frame sequences with V and J called. Part of the clones is not carried over; for the studies checked, unresolved V genes explain less than half of this, and the remainder is unexplained. The sample contains around 70,000 clones, over 75% of them found a single time. The leading ten clones occupy 5.1% of the sample. Input material: peripheral blood. The receptors were sampled from a human donor in a cohort sampled during active COVID-19.

This clone was counted between two and nine times. This chain connects TRBV30 to TRBJ1-1, with 8 bases fitting TRBD1. Germline assignment: CDR1 GTSNPN and CDR2 SVGIG (reference sequence). V trimming: 7 bases; J trimming: 1 base; junction bases outside the gene matches: 8. CDR3 length equals 14 residues. The DNA of the CDR3 is TGTGCCTATAACCGGGACAGGCGGAACACTGAAGCTTTCTTT. Its translation: CAYNRDRRNTEAFF.

This chain uses TRBV29-1 with TRBJ1-2; tentative D call: TRBD1 (6 bases). V was shortened by 0 bases and J by 7 bases, with 18 bases between the two germline ends. Germline-derived CDR1 and CDR2 are SQVTM and ANQGSEA. There are 15 residues in the CDR3. The CDR3 sequence: CSVEDGRGMAIGYTF. For the CDR3, the DNA is TGCAGCGTTGAAGATGGGAGGGGGATGGCGATTGGCTACACCTTC.

The chain combines TRBV5-1 with TRBJ1-4; TRBD1 is a possible D gene (5 bases). V lost 0 bases and J 0 bases, leaving 6 bases between the germline ends. Germline CDR1 reads SGHRS; CDR2 reads YFSETQ. The CDR3 runs to 15 residues. CDR3 residues: CASSLAGATNEKLFF. As DNA, the CDR3 is TGCGCCAGCAGCTTGGCGGGGGCAACTAATGAAAAACTGTTTTTT.

The chain has TRBV3-1 (or the pseudogene TRBV3-2) and TRBJ2-7, with 11 bases aligning to TRBD1. J was trimmed by 5 bases and V by 4 bases; bases with no gene match: 1. The CDR3 runs 13 residues. The germline V gene encodes CDR1 LGHDT and CDR2 YNNKEL (reference sequence). CDR3 coding DNA: TGTGCCAGCAGCCGGGACAGGGGGGACGAGCAGTACTTC. This codes for CASSRDRGDEQYF.

J is TRBJ1-1 and V is TRBV15; D unresolved. Germline CDR1 and CDR2: LNHNV and YYDKDF (reference sequence). V lost 0 bases, J lost 1 base, and 3 bases lay in between. This CDR3 spans 13 amino acids. The chain's CDR3 is CATSRERNTEAFF. CDR3 bases: TGTGCCACCAGCAGAGAGAGGAACACTGAAGCTTTCTTT.

This clone was seen a single time. This chain connects TRBV19 to TRBJ2-7; D not certain. V was cut by 1 base and J by 1 base, with 11 bases left in between. This CDR3 is built from 15 residues. Germline-derived CDR1 and CDR2 are LNHDA and SQIVND (reference sequence). The CDR3 is CASSIVQEPSYEQYF. CDR3 DNA sequence: TGTGCCAGTAGTATAGTCCAGGAACCGTCCTACGAGCAGTACTTC.

This clone was counted only a few times. This rearrangement joins TRBV19 to TRBJ1-5; D gene uncertain. CDR1 and CDR2 (germline): LNHDA, SQIVND (reference sequence). V gave up 5 bases and J gave up 5 bases, with 10 bases separating them. The CDR3 loop spans 13 amino acids. As DNA, the CDR3 is TGTGCCAGTAGTCCCGGACTTCATCAGCCCCAGCATTTT. Translation gives CASSPGLHQPQHF.

The chain links TRBV14 to TRBJ2-3, with no clear D. V lost 4 bases, J lost 1 base, and 9 bases lay in between. The CDR3 is 14 residues long. Germline V CDR1 and CDR2: SGHDN, FVKESK. The CDR3 protein is CASSPSSGTDTQYF. The CDR3 nucleotides read TGTGCCAGCAGCCCCTCGAGCGGCACAGATACGCAGTATTTT.

The rearrangement links TRBV18 to TRBJ1-1; D uncertain. The CDR3 is made up of 13 amino acids. The germline V gene has CDR1 KGHSH and CDR2 LQKENI. The germline V and J ends were trimmed by 3 bases and 7 bases, with 12 bases remaining between them. The CDR3 nucleotides read TGTGCCAGCTCACCCGTCGCGGGGAATGAAGCTTTCTTT. Its translation: CASSPVAGNEAFF.

This clone was detected once. V and J are TRBV27 and TRBJ2-3, with D tentatively TRBD2 (5 bases). The CDR3 runs 15 residues. Trimming took off 5 bases at V and 1 base at J, with 13 bases between the two ends. From germline, CDR1 is MNHEY and CDR2 SMNVEV (reference sequence). This CDR3 reads CASSTGNLGTDTQYF. CDR3 nucleotides: TGTGCCAGCAGTACGGGGAACCTCGGCACAGATACGCAGTATTTT.

Here the CDR3 reads CASSLRDRNTGELFF. The CDR3, as DNA: TGTGCCAGCAGCTTGAGGGACAGGAACACCGGGGAGCTGTTTTTT. This rearrangement joins TRBV5-6 to TRBJ2-2, with 7 bases fitting TRBD1. J lost 1 base, V lost 1 base, and 1 base had no gene match. The CDR3 length is 15 residues. Germline lookup yields CDR1 SGHDT and CDR2 YYEEEE.

CDR3 nucleotides: TGTGCCAGCAGCCAAGAAGGACTAGCGGGAGGGCCACATGAGCAGTTCTTC. Amino acids: CASSQEGLAGGPHEQFF. The chain is built from TRBV3-1 (or the pseudogene TRBV3-2) and TRBJ2-1; 15 bases are a match to TRBD2. CDR1 LGHDT and CDR2 YNNKEL come from the germline V gene (reference sequence). After removal of 0 bases from V and 8 bases from J, the junction contained 5 bases not matched to a gene. This CDR3 is built from 17 residues.

The chain joins TRBV5-4 to TRBJ1-1; D might be TRBD1 (5 bases). Germline-derived CDR1 and CDR2 are SGHNT and YYREEE (reference sequence). The CDR3 consists of 13 residues. Trimming took off 1 base at V and 5 bases at J, with 9 bases between the two ends. The CDR3 sequence: CASSLWGGTEAFF. The CDR3 DNA reads as TGTGCCAGCAGCTTGTGGGGGGGAACTGAAGCTTTCTTT. The whole variable domain, remainder taken from reference TRBV5-4 and TRBJ1-1, is ETGVTQSPTHLIKTRGQQVTLRCSSQSGHNTVSWYQQALGQGPQFIFQYYREEENGRGNFPPRFSGLQFPNYSSELNVNALELDDSALYLCASSLWGGTEAFFGQGTRLTVV.

This chain connects TRBV7-2 to TRBJ2-7; no clear D gene. Germline V gene data show CDR1 as SGHTA and CDR2 as FQGNSA. V lost 2 bases, J lost 2 bases, and 7 bases lay in between. The CDR3 extends over 13 amino acids. The CDR3 nucleotides are TGTGCCAGCAGCTTATCCTTAACCTACGAGCAGTACTTC. It yields the protein CASSLSLTYEQYF.

The rearrangement links TRBV6-1 to TRBJ2-7, with 11 nucleotides matching TRBD1. J lost 2 bases, V lost 2 bases, and 2 bases had no gene match. Germline V CDR1 and CDR2: MNHNS, SASEGT. CDR3 length equals 15 residues. The chain's CDR3 is CASSERGQGAYEQYF. CDR3 in DNA: TGTGCCAGCAGTGAAAGGGGACAGGGGGCCTACGAGCAGTACTTC.

V gene TRBV19 combines with J gene TRBJ2-7, with 10 bases that match TRBD1. This CDR3 is 15 amino acids long. V shed 9 bases, J shed 4 bases, and the junction held 12 bases outside the gene matches. Germline CDR1 and CDR2: LNHDA and SQIVND (reference sequence). The CDR3: CARFDRGRIGYEQYF. The CDR3 nucleotides are TGTGCCAGGTTTGACAGGGGGCGCATTGGATACGAGCAGTACTTC.

This chain uses TRBV5-5 with TRBJ1-4; weak D call: TRBD1 (5 bases). The CDR3 is made up of 12 amino acids. V was pared by 7 bases and J by 8 bases, with 12 bases between. Germline values: CDR1 SGHKS, CDR2 YYEKEE (reference sequence). The CDR3 DNA sequence: TGTGCCAGCGATAACGGGGGAGAAAAACTGTTTTTT. It codes for CASDNGGEKLFF.

The CDR3 DNA follows: TGTGCCAGCAGCATTCGGGACAGCGGATATAGCAATCAGCCCCAGCATTTT. This sequence encodes CASSIRDSGYSNQPQHF. The rearrangement links TRBV5-6 to TRBJ1-5; TRBD1 matches at 7 bases. CDR1 is SGHDT and CDR2 is YYEEEE in the germline V gene. J gave up 0 bases and V 4 bases, and 10 bases lay outside the gene matches. CDR3 length: 17 amino acids.

The chain is built from TRBV6-5 and TRBJ2-2; 8 nucleotides match TRBD2. The germline CDR1 and CDR2 sequences are MNHEY and SVGAGI. The CDR3 extends over 15 amino acids. The ends lost 7 bases at V and 5 bases at J; junction bases unmatched: 9. CDR3 nucleotides: TGTGCCAGCATTCGGCGGGGGGAGGGTACCGGGGAGCTGTTTTTT. Protein product: CASIRRGEGTGELFF.

The gene calls are TRBV5-1 and TRBJ2-2, with 8 bases identical to TRBD2. The V and J ends lost 4 bases and 5 bases, in that order; junction bases with no gene match: 10. CDR1 SGHRS and CDR2 YFSETQ come from the germline V gene. This CDR3 region has 16 residues. The DNA for the CDR3 is TGCGCCAGCAGCCCGGGCGGACTAGCCCCAACCGGGGAGCTGTTTTTT. The encoded protein is CASSPGGLAPTGELFF.

V usage is TRBV7-8 and J usage is TRBJ1-4, with D unclear. The CDR3 covers 15 residues. Trimming took 4 bases from V and 0 from J, leaving 9 bases between them. Germline V gene lookup returns CDR1 SGHVS and CDR2 FQNEAQ. CDR3 in DNA: TGTGCCAGCAGCTGGTTATCGGCAACTAATGAAAAACTGTTTTTT. It translates to CASSWLSATNEKLFF.

This chain connects TRBV30 to TRBJ2-2, with 10 nucleotides matching TRBD1. The CDR3 runs 16 residues. Germline assignment: CDR1 GTSNPN and CDR2 SVGIG (reference sequence). J was trimmed by 5 bases and V by 7 bases; bases with no gene match: 13. The CDR3 spells CAFLSDRGRWTGELFF. The CDR3 region has the DNA TGTGCCTTTCTTTCAGACAGGGGGCGATGGACCGGGGAGCTGTTTTTT. Full variable domain (remainder filled in from reference TRBV30 and TRBJ2-2): SQTIHQWPATLVQPVGSPLSLECTVEGTSNPNLYWYRQAAGRGLQLLFYSVGIGQISSEVPQNLSASRPQDRQFILSSKKLLLSDSGFYLCAFLSDRGRWTGELFFGEGSRLTVL.

V is TRBV23-1 and J is TRBJ2-7; 7 bases fit TRBD1. TRBV23-1 is annotated as an ORF whose role is uncertain. This CDR3 spans 14 amino acids. With V trimmed by 8 bases and J by 0 bases, 7 bases remained unmatched. The CDR3 DNA sequence: TGCGCCAGCGGACCGGGACAGAGCTCCTACGAGCAGTACTTC. It codes for CASGPGQSSYEQYF.

The CDR3 coding sequence is TGTGCCAGCAGTCTAAGCTCCTACGAGCAGTACTTC. The encoded protein is CASSLSSYEQYF. The chain recombines TRBV11-2 with TRBJ2-7; no reliable D call. CDR1 and CDR2 from the germline V gene are SGHAT and FQNNGV. The CDR3 covers 12 residues. V dropped 6 bases and J dropped 0 bases, with 6 bases sitting between them.

V usage is TRBV6-2 or TRBV6-3 and J usage is TRBJ2-3, with D perhaps matching TRBD2 (7 bases). CDR3 length equals 15 residues. The germline CDR1 and CDR2 sequences are MNHEY and SVGEGT. V shed 2 bases and J shed 7 bases, with 16 bases lying between them. The CDR3 here is CASSYKGGGRYTQYF. The CDR3 DNA sequence: TGTGCCAGCAGTTACAAGGGGGGGGGCCGATATACGCAGTATTTT.

This chain joins TRBV7-8 and TRBJ2-6; the D is unclear. In germline, CDR1 is SGHVS, CDR2 FQNEAQ. This CDR3 is built from 13 residues. Trimming took off 10 bases at V and 4 bases at J, with 11 bases between the two ends. In nucleotides, the CDR3 is TGTGCCATTCCGACACCGGGGGCCAACGTCCTGACTTTC. It encodes CAIPTPGANVLTF. The full variable domain, in which reference TRBV7-8 and TRBJ2-6 provide the parts outside the CDR3, is GAGVSQSPRYKVAKRGQDVALRCDPISGHVSLFWYQQALGQGPEFLTYFQNEAQLDKSGLPSDRFFAERPEGSVSTLKIQRTQQEDSAVYLCAIPTPGANVLTFGAGSRLTVL.

The rearrangement uses TRBV5-1 and TRBJ2-1; 10 bases are shared with TRBD2. The CDR3 runs 16 residues. Trimming cost V 0 bases and J 6 bases; bases outside gene matches: 6. From germline, CDR1 is SGHRS and CDR2 YFSETQ. The CDR3 DNA is TGCGCCAGCAGCTTGGGGCTAGCGGGGGAGGGCAATGAGCAGTTCTTC. Translation: CASSLGLAGEGNEQFF.

The gene calls are TRBV5-6 and TRBJ1-5; the D is unclear. CDR3 length: 14 residues. Trimming left V 0 bases short and J 3 bases short, with 7 bases between. In germline, CDR1 is SGHDT, CDR2 YYEEEE. CDR3: CASSLGSSNQPQHF. In DNA, the CDR3 is TGTGCCAGCAGCTTGGGTAGCTCCAATCAGCCCCAGCATTTT.

The chain's CDR3 is CASSPSRDTLNEKLFF. For the CDR3, the DNA is TGTGCCAGTAGTCCGTCCCGGGACACCCTTAATGAAAAACTGTTTTTT. The chain has TRBV19 and TRBJ1-4; tentative D call: TRBD1 (6 bases). There are 16 residues in the CDR3. Trimming shortened V by 5 bases and J by 4 bases, and 17 bases separated the two germline ends. CDR1 LNHDA and CDR2 SQIVND come from the germline V gene (reference sequence).

The V call is TRBV6-2 or TRBV6-3, the J call TRBJ2-2, with 8 bases matching TRBD1. The CDR3 runs 14 residues. The ends lost 6 bases at V and 5 bases at J; junction bases unmatched: 5. Germline-derived CDR1 and CDR2 are MNHEY and SVGEGT. The CDR3 is CASSLTGETGELFF. The DNA for the CDR3 is TGTGCCAGCAGCTTGACAGGGGAGACCGGGGAGCTGTTTTTT.